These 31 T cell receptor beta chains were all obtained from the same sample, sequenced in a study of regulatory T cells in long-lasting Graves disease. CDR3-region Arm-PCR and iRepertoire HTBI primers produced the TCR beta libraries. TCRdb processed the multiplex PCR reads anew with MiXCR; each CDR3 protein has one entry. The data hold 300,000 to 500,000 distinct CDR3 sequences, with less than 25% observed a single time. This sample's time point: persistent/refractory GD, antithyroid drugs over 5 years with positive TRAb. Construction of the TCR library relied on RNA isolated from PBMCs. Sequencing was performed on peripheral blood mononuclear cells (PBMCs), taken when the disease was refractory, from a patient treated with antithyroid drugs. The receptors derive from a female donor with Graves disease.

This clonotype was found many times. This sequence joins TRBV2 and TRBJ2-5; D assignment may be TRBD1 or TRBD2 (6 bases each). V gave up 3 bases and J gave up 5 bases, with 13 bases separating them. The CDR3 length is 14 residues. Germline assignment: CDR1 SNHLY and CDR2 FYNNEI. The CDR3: CASSDPGAGETQYF. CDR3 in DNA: TGTGCCAGCAGTGATCCGGGGGCCGGGGAGACCCAGTACTTC.

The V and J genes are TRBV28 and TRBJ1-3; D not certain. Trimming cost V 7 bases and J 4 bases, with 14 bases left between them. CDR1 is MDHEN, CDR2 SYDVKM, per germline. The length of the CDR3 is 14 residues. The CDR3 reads CASTSGFRGNTIYF. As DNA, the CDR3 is TGTGCCAGCACGTCTGGTTTTAGGGGAAACACCATATATTTT.

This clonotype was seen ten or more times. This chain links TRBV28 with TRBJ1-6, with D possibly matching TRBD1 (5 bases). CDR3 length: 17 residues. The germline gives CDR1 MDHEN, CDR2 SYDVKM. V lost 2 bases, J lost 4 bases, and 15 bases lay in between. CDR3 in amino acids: CASSLLTGPSYNSPLHF. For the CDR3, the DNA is TGTGCCAGCAGTTTACTAACAGGACCTTCATATAATTCACCCCTCCACTTT.

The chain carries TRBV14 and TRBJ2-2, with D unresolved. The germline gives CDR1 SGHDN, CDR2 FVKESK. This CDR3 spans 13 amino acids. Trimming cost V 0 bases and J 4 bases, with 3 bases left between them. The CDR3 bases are TGTGCCAGCAGCCAAGATTCCACCGGGGAGCTGTTTTTT. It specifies CASSQDSTGELFF.

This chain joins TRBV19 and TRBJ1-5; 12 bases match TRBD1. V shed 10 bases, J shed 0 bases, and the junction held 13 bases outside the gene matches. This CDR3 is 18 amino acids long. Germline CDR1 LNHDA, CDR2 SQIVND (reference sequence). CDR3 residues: CATKTTGTGGYSNQPQHF. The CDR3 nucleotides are TGTGCCACCAAAACCACCGGGACAGGGGGCTATAGCAATCAGCCCCAGCATTTT.

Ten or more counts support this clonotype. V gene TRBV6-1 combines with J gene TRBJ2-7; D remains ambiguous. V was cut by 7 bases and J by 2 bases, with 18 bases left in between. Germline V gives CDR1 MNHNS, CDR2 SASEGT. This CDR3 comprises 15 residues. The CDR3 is CASTTDPESAYEQYF. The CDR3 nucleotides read TGTGCCAGCACTACCGACCCCGAGAGCGCCTACGAGCAGTACTTC.

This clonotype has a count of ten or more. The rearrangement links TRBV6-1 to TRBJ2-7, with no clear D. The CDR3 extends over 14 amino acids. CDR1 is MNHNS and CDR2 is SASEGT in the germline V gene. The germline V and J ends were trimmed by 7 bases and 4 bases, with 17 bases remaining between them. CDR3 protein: CASKWTIIQYEQYF. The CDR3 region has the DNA TGTGCCAGCAAGTGGACCATCATCCAGTACGAGCAGTACTTC.

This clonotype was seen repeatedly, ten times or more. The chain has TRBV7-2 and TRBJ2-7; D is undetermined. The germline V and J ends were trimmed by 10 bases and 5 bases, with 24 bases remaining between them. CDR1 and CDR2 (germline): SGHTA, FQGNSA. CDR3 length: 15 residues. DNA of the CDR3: TGTGCCATCCTTTCCTTCGGGCCAATAAGGGACGAGCAGTACTTC. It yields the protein CAILSFGPIRDEQYF.

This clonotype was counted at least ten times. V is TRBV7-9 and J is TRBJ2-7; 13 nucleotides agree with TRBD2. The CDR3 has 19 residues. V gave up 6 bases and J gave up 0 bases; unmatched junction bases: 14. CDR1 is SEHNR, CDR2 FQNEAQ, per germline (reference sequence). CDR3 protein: CASRGFGLAGDGASYEQYF. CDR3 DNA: TGTGCCAGCAGGGGTTTCGGACTAGCGGGAGATGGGGCCTCCTACGAGCAGTACTTC.

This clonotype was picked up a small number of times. CDR3 sequence (DNA): TGTGCCAGCACCCCCCCATCCCCGGGACAGACCGAGCAGTTCTTC. Translation: CASTPPSPGQTEQFF. V usage is TRBV28 and J usage is TRBJ2-1, with 7 bases identical to TRBD1. Germline V gene sequence: CDR1 MDHEN, CDR2 SYDVKM. The CDR3 extends over 15 amino acids. V shed 7 bases, J shed 10 bases, and the junction held 16 bases outside the gene matches.

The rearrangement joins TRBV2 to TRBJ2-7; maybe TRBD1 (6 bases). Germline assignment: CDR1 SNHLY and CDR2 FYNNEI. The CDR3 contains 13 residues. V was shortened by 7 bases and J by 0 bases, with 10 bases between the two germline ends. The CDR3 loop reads CASTGQISYEQYF. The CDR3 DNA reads TGTGCCAGCACAGGACAGATCTCCTACGAGCAGTACTTC.

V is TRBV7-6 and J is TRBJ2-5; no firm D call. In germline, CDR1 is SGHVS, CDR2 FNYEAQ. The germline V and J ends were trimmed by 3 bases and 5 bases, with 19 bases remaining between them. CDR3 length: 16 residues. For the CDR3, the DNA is TGTGCCAGCAGCTTGGGCCCCGTCCTCGTGGGCGAGACCCAGTACTTC. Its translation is CASSLGPVLVGETQYF. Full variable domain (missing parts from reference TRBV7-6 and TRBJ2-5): GAGVSQSPRYKVTKRGQDVALRCDPISGHVSLYWYRQALGQGPEFLTYFNYEAQQDKSGLPNDRFSAERPEGSISTLTIQRTEQRDSAMYRCASSLGPVLVGETQYFGPGTRLLVL.

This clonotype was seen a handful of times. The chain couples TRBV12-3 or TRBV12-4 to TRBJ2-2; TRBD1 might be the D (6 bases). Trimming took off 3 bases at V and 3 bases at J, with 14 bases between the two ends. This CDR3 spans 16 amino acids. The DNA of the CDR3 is TGTGCCAGCAGTTTTTGGGCAGGGGTAGACACCGGGGAGCTGTTTTTT. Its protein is CASSFWAGVDTGELFF.

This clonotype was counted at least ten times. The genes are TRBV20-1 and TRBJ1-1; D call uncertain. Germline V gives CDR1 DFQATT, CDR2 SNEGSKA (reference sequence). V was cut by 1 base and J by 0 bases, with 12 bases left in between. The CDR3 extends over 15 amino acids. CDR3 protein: CSARVDNSMNTEAFF. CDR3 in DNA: TGCAGTGCTAGAGTAGATAACAGCATGAACACTGAAGCTTTCTTT.

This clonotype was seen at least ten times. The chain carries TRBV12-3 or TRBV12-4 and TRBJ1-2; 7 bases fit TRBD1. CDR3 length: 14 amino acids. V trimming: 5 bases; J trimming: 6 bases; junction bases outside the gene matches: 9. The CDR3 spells CASSPNTGEHGYTF. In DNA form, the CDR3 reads TGTGCCAGCAGTCCAAATACAGGGGAACATGGCTACACCTTC.

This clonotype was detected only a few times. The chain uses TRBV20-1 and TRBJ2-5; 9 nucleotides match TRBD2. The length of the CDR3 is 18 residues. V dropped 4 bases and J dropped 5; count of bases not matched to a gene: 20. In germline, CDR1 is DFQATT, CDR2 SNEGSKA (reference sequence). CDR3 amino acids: CSATGTPRAGGPVETQYF. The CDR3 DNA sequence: TGCAGTGCTACCGGGACACCGAGGGCGGGAGGGCCGGTGGAGACCCAGTACTTC.

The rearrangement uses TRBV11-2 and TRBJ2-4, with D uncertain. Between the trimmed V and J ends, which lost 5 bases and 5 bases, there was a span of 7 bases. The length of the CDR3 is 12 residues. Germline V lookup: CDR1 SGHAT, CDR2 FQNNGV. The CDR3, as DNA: TGTGCCAGCAGCCCAATCCAAAACATTCAGTACTTC. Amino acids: CASSPIQNIQYF.

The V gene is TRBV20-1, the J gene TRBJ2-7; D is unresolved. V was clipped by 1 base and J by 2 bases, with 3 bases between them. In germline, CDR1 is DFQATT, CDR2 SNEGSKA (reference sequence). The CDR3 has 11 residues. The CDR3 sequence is CSARGPYEQYF. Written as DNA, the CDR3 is TGCAGTGCTAGAGGCCCCTACGAGCAGTACTTC.

The CDR3 protein is CASSIRDRVTGNTIYF. In DNA form, the CDR3 reads TGTGCCAGCAGCATTCGGGACAGGGTGACTGGAAACACCATATATTTT. This chain connects TRBV5-5 to TRBJ1-3; 9 bases fit TRBD1. In germline, CDR1 is SGHKS, CDR2 YYEKEE (reference sequence). This CDR3 spans 16 amino acids. The J segment lost 2 bases and the V segment lost 4 bases, leaving 7 bases of the junction unmatched.

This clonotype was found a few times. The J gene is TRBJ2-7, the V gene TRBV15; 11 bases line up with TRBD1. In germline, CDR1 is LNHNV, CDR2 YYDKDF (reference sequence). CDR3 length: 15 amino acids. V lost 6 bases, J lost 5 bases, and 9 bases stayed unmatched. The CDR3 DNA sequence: TGTGCCACCAGTCGCCGGGACAGGGGGTCGGACGAGCAGTACTTC. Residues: CATSRRDRGSDEQYF.

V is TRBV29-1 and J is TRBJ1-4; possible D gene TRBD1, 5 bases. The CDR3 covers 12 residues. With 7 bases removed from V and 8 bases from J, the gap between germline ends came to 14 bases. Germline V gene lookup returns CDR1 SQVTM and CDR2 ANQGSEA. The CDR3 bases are TGCAGCGCGGGACGTGAGTTAGAAAAACTGTTTTTT. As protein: CSAGRELEKLFF.

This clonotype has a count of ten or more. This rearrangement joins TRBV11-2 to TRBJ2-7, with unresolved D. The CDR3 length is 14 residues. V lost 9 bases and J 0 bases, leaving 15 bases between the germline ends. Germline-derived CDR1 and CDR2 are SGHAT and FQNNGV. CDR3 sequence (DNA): TGTGCCAGTCTTGACCTATCCAGCTCCTACGAGCAGTACTTC. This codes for CASLDLSSSYEQYF.

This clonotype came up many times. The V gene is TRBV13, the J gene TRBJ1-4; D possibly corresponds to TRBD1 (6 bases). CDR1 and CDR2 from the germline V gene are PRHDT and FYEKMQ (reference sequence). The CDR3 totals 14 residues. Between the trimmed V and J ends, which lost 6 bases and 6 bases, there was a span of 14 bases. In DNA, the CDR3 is TGTGCCAGCAGTAATACCAACAGGGATGAAAAACTGTTTTTT. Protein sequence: CASSNTNRDEKLFF.

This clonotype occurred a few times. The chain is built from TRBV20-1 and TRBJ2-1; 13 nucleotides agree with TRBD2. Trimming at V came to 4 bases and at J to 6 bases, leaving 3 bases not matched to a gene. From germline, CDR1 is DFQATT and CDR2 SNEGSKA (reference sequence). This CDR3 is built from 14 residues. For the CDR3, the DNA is TGCAGTGCTAAACTAGCGGGAGGGGGCAATGAGCAGTTCTTC. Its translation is CSAKLAGGGNEQFF.

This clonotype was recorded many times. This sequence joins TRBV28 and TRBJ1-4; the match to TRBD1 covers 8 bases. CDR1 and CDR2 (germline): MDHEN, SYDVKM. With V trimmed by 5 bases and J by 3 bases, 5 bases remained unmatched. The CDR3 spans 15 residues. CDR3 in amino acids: CASSLRQGSNEKLFF. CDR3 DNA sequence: TGTGCCAGCAGTCTTCGACAGGGGTCTAATGAAAAACTGTTTTTT.

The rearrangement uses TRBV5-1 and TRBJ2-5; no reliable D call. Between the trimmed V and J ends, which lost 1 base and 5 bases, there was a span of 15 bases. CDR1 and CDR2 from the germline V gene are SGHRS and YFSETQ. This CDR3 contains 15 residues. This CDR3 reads CASSLMGPGRETQYF. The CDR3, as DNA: TGCGCCAGCAGCTTGATGGGCCCCGGGCGGGAGACCCAGTACTTC.

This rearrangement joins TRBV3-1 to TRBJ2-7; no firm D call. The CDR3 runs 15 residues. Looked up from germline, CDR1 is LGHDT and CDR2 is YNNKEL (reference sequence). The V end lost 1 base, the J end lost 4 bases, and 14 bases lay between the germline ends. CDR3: CASSQVPGATYEQYF. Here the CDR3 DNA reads TGTGCCAGCAGCCAAGTGCCAGGAGCCACGTACGAGCAGTACTTC.

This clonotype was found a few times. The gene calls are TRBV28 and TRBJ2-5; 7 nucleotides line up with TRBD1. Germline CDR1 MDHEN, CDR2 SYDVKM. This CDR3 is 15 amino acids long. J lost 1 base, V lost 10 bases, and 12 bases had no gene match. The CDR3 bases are TGTGCCACCCAAGGAGACAGGGCCACCCAAGAGACCCAGTACTTC. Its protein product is CATQGDRATQETQYF.

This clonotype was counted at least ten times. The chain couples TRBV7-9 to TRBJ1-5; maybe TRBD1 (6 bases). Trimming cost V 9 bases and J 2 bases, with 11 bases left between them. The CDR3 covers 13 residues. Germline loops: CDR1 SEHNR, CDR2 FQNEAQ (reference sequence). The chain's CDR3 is CASSRGRNQPQHF. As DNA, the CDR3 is TGTGCCAGTAGCCGGGGGCGCAATCAGCCCCAGCATTTT.

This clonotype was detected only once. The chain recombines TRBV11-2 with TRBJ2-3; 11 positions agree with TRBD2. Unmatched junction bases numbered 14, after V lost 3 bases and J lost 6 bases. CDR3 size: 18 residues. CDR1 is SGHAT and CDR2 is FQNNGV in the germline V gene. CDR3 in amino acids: CASSFRGRLAGRKDTQYF. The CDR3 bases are TGTGCCAGCAGCTTCCGGGGAAGACTAGCGGGAAGGAAGGATACGCAGTATTTT.

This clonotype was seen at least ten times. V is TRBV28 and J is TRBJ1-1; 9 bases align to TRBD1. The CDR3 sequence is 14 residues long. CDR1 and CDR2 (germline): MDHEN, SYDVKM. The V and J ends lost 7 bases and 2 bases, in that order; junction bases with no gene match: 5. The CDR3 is CASITTGGNTEAFF. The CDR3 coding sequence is TGTGCCAGCATCACAACAGGGGGCAACACTGAAGCTTTCTTT.